This TCR beta chain was retrieved from a study of cytomegalovirus exposure and HLA in healthy donors. Assay used: immunoSEQ multiplex PCR; TCRdb lists only in-frame clones, some missing. The data show fewer than 200,000 clones, around nine tenths seen once. Only one count was recorded for this clone. The CDR3 is 15 residues long. CDR1 and CDR2 (germline): MNHNY, SVGAGI (reference sequence). Trimming took off 0 bases at V and 3 bases at J, with 11 bases between the two ends. The rearrangement uses TRBV6-6 and TRBJ1-2, with a possible D match to TRBD1 (5 bases). This clonotype was obtained from a woman aged 25-40 years in good health and CMV-seronegative. Sequencing was carried out using PBMCs. The CDR3 DNA follows: TGTGCCAGCAGTTACTCCCGGAGGGGCGACTATGGCTACACCTTC. Its translation: CASSYSRRGDYGYTF.